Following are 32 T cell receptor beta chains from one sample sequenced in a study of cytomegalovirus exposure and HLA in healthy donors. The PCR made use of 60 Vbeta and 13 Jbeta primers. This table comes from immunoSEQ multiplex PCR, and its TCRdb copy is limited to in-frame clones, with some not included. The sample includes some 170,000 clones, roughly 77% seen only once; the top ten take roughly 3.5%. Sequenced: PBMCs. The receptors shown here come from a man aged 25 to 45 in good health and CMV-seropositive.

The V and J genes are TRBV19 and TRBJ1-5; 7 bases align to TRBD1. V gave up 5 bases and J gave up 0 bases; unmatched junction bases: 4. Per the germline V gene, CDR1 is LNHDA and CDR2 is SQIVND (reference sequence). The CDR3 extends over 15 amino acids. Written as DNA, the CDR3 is TGTGCCAGTAGTGCGACAGGGTATAGCAATCAGCCCCAGCATTTT. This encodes CASSATGYSNQPQHF.

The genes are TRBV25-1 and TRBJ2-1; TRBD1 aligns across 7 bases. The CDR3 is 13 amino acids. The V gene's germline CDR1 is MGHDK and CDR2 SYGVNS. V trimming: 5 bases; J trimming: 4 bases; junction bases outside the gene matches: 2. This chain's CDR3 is CASSPGQYNEQFF. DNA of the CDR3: TGTGCCAGCAGTCCGGGACAGTACAATGAGCAGTTCTTC.

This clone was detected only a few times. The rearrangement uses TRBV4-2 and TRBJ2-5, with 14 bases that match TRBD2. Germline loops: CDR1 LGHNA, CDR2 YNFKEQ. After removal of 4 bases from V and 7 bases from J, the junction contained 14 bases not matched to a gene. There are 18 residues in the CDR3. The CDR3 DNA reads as TGTGCCAGCAGCCGTAAAAGCCCGACTAGCGGGGGGGCTGGGACCCAGTACTTC. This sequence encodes CASSRKSPTSGGAGTQYF.

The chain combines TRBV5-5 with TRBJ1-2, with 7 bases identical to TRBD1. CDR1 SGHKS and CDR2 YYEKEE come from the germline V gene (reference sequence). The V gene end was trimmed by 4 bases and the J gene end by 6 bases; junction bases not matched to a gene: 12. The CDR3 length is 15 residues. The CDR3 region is CASSPRDSAGDGYTF. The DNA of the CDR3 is TGTGCCAGCAGCCCAAGGGACAGCGCCGGCGATGGCTACACCTTC.

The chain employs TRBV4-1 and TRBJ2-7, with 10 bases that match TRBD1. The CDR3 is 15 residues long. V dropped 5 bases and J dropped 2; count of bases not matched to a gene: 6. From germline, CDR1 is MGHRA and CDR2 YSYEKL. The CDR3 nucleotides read TGCGCCAGCAGCACGGGACAGGGGACCCCCTACGAGCAGTACTTC. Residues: CASSTGQGTPYEQYF.

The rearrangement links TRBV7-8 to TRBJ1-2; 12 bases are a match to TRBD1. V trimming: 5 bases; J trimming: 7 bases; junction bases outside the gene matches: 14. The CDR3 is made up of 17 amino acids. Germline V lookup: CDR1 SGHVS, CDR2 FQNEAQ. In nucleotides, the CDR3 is TGTGCCAGCAGCCCCCAAGGGGGACAGGGGGCTACGACTGGCTACACCTTC. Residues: CASSPQGGQGATTGYTF.

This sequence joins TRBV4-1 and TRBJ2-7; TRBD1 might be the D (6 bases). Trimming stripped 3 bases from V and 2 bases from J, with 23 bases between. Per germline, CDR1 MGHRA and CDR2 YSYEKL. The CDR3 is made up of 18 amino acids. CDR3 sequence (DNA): TGCGCCAGCAGCCAGCATTACCCAACCGGGACATTACCCTACGAGCAGTACTTC. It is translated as CASSQHYPTGTLPYEQYF.

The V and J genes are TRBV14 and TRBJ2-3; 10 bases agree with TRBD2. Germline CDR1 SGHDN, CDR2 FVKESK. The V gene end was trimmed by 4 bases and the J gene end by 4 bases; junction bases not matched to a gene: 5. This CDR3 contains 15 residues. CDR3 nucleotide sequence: TGTGCCAGCAGCCTAGCGGGGGGCAGCGCAGATACGCAGTATTTT. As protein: CASSLAGGSADTQYF.

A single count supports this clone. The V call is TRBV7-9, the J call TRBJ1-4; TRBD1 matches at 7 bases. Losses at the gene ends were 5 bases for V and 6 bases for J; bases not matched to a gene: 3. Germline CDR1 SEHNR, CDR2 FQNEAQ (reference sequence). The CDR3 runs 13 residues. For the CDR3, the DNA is TGTGCCAGCAGCGACAGGGACGATGAAAAACTGTTTTTT. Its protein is CASSDRDDEKLFF.

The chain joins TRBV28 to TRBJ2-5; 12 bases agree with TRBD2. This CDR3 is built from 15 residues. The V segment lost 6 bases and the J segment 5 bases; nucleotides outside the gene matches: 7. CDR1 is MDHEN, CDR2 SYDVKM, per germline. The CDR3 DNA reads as TGTGCCAGCAGCATGACTAGCGGGGGCCGGGAGACCCAGTACTTC. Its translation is CASSMTSGGRETQYF.

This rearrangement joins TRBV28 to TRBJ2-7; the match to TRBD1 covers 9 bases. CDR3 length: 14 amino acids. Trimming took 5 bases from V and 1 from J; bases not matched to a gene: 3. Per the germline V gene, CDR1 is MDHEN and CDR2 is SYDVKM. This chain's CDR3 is CASSTGTGSYEQYF. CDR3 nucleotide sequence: TGTGCCAGCAGTACCGGGACAGGGTCCTACGAGCAGTACTTC.

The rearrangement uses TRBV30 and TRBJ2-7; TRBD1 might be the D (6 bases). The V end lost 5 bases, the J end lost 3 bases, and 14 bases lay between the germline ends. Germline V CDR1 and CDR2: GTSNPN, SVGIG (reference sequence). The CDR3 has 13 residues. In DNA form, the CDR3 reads TGTGCCTGGCAGACGAAGGGGGTCTACGAGCAGTACTTC. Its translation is CAWQTKGVYEQYF.

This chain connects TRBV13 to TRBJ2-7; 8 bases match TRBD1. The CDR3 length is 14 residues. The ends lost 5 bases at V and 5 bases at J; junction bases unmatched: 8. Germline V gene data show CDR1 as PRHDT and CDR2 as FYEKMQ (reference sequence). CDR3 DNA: TGTGCCAGCAGCCGACGGACAGGGTCGGACGAGCAGTACTTC. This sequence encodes CASSRRTGSDEQYF.

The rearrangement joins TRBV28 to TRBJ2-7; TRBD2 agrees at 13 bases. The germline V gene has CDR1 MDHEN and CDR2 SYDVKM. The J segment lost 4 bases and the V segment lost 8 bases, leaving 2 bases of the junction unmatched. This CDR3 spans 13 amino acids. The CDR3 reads CASVTSGGYEQYF. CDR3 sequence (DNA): TGTGCCAGCGTGACTAGCGGGGGGTACGAGCAGTACTTC.

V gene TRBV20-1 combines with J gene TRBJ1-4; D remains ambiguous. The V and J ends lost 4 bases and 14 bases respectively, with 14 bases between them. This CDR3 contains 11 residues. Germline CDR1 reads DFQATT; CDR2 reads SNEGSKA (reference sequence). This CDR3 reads CSATFQGRLFF. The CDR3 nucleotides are TGCAGTGCTACCTTCCAAGGGAGGCTGTTTTTT.

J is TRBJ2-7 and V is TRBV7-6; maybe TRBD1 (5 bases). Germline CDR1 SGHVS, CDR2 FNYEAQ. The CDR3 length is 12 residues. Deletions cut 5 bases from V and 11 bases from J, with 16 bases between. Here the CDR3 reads CASSHAQGPEYF. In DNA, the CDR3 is TGTGCCAGCAGCCACGCCCAGGGCCCGGAGTACTTC. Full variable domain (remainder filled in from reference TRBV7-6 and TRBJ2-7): GAGVSQSPRYKVTKRGQDVALRCDPISGHVSLYWYRQALGQGPEFLTYFNYEAQQDKSGLPNDRFSAERPEGSISTLTIQRTEQRDSAMYRCASSHAQGPEYFGPGTRLTVT.

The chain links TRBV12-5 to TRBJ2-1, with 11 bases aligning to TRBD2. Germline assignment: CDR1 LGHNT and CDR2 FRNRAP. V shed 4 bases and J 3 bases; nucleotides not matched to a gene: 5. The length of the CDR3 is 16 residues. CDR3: CASGSSGTSGYNEQFF. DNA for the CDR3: TGTGCTAGTGGTTCGTCCGGGACTAGCGGCTACAATGAGCAGTTCTTC.

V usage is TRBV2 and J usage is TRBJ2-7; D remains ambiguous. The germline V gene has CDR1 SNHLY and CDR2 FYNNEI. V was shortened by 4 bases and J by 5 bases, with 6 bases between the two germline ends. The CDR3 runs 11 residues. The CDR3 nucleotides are TGTGCCAGCAGTGTTGAGAACGAGCAGTACTTC. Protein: CASSVENEQYF.

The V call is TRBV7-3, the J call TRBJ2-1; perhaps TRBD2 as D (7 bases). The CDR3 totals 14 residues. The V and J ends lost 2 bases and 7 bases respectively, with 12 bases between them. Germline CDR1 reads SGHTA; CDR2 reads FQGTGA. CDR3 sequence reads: CASSLWGGANEQFF. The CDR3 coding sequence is TGTGCCAGCAGCTTATGGGGGGGGGCGAATGAGCAGTTCTTC.

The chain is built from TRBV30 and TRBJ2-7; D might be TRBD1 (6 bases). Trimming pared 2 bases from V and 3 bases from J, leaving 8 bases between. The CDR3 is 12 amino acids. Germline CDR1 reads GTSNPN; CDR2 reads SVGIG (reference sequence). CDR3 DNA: TGTGCCTGGAGTTCGGACAGCTACGAGCAGTACTTC. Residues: CAWSSDSYEQYF.

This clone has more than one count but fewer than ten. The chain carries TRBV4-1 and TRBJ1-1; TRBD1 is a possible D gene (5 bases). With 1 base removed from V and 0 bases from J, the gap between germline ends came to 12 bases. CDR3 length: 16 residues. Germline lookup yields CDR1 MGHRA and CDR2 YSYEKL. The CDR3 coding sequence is TGCGCCAGCAGCCAAGGGGGCGGGATCATGAACACTGAAGCTTTCTTT. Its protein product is CASSQGGGIMNTEAFF.

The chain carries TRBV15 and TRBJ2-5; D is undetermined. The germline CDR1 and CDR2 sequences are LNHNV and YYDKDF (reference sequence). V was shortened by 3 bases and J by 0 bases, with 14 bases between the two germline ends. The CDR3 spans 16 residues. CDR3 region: CATSRAGLGYQETQYF. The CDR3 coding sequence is TGTGCCACCAGCAGGGCAGGTCTTGGGTACCAAGAGACCCAGTACTTC.

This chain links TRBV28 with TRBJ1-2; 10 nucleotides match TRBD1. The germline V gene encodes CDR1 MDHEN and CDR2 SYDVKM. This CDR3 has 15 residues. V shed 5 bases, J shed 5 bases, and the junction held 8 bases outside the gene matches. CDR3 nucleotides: TGTGCCAGCAGTACAAGGGGACAGGGGACTTATGGCTACACCTTC. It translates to CASSTRGQGTYGYTF.

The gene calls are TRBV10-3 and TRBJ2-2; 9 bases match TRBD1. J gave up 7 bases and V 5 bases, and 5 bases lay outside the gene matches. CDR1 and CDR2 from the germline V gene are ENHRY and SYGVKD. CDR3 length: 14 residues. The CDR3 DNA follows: TGTGCCATCAGTACAGGGGGCGATGTCGGGGAGCTGTTTTTT. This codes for CAISTGGDVGELFF.

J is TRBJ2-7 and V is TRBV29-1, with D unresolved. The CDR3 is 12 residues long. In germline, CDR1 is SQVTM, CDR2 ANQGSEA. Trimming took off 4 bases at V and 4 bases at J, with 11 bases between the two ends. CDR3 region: CSVVTEGYEQYF. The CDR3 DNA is TGCAGCGTTGTAACAGAAGGATACGAGCAGTACTTC.

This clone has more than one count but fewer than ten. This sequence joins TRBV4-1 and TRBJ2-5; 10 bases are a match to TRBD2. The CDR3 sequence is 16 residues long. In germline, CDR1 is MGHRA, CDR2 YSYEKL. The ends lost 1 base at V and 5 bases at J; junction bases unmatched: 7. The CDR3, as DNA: TGCGCCAGCAGCCAAGGGAGCGGGGGGGCCGCGGAGACCCAGTACTTC. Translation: CASSQGSGGAAETQYF.

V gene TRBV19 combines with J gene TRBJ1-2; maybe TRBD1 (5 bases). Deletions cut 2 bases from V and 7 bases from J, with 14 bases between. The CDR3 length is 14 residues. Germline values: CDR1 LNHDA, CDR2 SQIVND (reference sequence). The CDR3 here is CASSIRQPDPGYTF. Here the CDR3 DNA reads TGTGCCAGTAGTATACGACAGCCCGACCCTGGCTACACCTTC.

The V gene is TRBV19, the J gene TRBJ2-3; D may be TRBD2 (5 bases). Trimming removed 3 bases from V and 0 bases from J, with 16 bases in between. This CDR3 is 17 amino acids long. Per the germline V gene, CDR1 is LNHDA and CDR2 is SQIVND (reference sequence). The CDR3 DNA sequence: TGTGCCAGTAGTATGGCGAAGGGCGGGCGAAGCACAGATACGCAGTATTTT. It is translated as CASSMAKGGRSTDTQYF. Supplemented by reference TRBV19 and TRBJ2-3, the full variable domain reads DGGITQSPKYLFRKEGQNVTLSCEQNLNHDAMYWYRQDPGQGLRLIYYSQIVNDFQKGDIAEGYSVSREKKESFPLTVTSAQKNPTAFYLCASSMAKGGRSTDTQYFGPGTRLTVL.

CDR3 region: CASSAQESSGNTIYF. CDR3 nucleotides: TGTGCCAGCAGCGCACAGGAGTCCTCTGGAAACACCATATATTTT. This rearrangement joins TRBV9 to TRBJ1-3; D possibly corresponds to TRBD1 (5 bases). The CDR3 extends over 15 amino acids. The ends were cut back, 3 bases at V and 0 bases at J, with 10 bases in the middle. Germline CDR1 is SGDLS and CDR2 is YYNGEE.

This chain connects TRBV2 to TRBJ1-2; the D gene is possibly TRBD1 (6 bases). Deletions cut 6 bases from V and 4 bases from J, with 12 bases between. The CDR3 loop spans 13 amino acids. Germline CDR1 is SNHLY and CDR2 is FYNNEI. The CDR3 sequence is CASRSQGTYGYTF. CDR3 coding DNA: TGTGCCAGCAGATCCCAGGGGACCTATGGCTACACCTTC.

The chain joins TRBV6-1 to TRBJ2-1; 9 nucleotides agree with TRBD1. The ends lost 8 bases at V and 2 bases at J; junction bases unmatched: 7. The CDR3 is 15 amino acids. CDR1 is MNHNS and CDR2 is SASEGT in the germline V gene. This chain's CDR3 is CASATGTGPYNEQFF. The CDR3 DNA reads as TGTGCCAGCGCGACCGGGACAGGGCCCTACAATGAGCAGTTCTTC.

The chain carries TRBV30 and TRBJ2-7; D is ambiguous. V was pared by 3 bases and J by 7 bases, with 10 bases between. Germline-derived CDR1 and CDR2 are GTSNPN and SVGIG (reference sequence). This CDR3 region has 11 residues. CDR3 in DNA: TGTGCCTGGAGCCTCCTCCGTGAGCAGTACTTC. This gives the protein CAWSLLREQYF.